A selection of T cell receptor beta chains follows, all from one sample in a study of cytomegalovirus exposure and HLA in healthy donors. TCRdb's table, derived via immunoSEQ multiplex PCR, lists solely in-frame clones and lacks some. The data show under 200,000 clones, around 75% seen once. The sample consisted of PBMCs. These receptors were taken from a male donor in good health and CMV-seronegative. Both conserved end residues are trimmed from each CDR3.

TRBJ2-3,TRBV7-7,ASSLRTGKDKDTQY
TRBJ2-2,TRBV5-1,ASSLGPNTGELF
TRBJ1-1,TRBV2,ASSSRRQGDEAF
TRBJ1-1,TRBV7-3,ASSFSGADTEAF
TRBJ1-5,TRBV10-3,AISAQGNPNQPQH
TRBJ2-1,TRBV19,ASSIDGGEQF
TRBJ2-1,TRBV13,ASSLDTSGTNEQF
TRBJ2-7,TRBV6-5,ASSQGLVLSYEQY
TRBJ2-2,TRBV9,ASSVGGGLNTGELF
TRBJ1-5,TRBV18,ASSPDTYSNQPQH
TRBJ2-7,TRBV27,ASSLGQNPYEQY
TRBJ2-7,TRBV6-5,ASSSNRGASYEQY
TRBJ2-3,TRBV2,ASSGAGGRTDTQY
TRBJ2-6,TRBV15,ATSPGGAGANVLT
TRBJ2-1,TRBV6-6,ASSVTGGDWEQF
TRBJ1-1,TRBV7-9,ASSPSGRGVRTEAF
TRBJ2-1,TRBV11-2,ASSLDDLLAGVDEQF
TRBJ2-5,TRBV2,ASGTRQETQY
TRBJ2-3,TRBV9,ASSVGGERGGSDTQY
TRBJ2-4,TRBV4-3,ASSQDPWTEAKNIQY
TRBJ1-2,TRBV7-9,ASSIWTASYGYT
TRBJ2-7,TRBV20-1,SPHRGDEQY
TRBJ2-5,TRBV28,ASSWDIQETQY
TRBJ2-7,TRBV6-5,ASTGQSYEQY
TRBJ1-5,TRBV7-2,DNRVRDQPQH
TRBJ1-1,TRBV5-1,ASSREGNTEAF
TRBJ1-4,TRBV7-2,ASNDPDSGEKLF
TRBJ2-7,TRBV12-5,ASGLHSYEQY
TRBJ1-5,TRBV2,ASRREREGNQPQH
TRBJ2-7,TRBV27,ASRPGQAYEQY
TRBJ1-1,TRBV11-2,ASSIMAGNTEAF